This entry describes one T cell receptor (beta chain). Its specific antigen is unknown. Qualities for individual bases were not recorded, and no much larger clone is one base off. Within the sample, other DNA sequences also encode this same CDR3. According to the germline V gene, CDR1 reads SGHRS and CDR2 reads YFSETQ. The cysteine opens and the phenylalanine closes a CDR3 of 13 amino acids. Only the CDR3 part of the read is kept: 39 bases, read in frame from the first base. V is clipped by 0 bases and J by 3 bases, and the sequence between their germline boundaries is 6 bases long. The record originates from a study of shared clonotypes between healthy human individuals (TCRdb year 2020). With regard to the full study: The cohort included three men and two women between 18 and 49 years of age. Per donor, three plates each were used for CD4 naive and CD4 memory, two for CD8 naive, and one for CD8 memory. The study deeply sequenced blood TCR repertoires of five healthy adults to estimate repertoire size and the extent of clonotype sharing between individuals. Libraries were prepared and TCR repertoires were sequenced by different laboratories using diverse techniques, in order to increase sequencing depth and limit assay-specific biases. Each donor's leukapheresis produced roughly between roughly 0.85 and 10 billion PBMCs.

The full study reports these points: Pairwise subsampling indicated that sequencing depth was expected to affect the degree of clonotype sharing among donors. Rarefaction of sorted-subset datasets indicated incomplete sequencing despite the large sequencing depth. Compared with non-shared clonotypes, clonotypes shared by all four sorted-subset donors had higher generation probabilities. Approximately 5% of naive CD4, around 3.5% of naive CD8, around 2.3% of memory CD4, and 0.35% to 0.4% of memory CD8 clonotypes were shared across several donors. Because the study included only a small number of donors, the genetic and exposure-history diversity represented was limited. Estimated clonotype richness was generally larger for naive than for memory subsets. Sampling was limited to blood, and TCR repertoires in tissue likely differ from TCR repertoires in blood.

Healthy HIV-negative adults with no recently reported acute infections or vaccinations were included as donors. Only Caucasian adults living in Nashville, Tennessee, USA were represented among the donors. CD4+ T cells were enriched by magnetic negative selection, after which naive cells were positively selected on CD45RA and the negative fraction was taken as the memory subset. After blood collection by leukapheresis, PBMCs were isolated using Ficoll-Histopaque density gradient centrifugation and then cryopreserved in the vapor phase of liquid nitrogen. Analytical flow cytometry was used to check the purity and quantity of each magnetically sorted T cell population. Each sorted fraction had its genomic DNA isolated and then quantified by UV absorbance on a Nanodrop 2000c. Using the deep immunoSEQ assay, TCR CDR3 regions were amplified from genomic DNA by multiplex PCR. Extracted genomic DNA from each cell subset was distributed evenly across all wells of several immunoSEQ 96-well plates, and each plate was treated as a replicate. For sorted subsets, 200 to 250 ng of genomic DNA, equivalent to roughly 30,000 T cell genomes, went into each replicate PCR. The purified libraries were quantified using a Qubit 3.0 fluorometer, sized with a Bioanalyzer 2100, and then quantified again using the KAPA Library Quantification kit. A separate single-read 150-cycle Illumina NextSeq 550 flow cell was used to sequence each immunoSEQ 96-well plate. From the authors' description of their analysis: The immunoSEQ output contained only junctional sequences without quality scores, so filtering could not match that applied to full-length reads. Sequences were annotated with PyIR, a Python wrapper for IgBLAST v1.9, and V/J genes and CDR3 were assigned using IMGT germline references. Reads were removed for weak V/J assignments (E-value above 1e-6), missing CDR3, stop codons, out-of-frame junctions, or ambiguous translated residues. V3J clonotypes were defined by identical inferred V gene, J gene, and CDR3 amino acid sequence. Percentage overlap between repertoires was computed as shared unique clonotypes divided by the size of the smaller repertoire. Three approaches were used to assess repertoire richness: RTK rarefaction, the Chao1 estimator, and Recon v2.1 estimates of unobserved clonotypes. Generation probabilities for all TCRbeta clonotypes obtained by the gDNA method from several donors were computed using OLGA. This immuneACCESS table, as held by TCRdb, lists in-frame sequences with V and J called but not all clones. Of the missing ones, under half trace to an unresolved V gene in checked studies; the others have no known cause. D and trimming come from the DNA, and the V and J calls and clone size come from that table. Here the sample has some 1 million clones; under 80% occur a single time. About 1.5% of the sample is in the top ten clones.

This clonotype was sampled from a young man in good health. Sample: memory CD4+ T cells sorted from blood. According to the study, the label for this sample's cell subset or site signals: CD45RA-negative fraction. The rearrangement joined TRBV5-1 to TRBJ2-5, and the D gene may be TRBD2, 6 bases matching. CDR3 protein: CASSLGGEETQYF. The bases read TGCGCCAGCAGCTTGGGCGGGGAAGAGACCCAGTACTTC.